These 7 T cell receptor beta chains were all obtained from the same sample, sequenced in a study of blood T cell repertoires in COVID-19 (dated by TCRdb to 2018 to 2020). Library construction relied on the immunoSEQ multiplex PCR assay. What TCRdb holds here is the immuneACCESS table cut down to in-frame rearrangements. Part of the clones is not present; checked against another copy, under half of the missing clones reflect an unresolved V gene, and the others are unexplained. The sample has 85,000 to 95,000 clones on record, less than 85% of them singletons. Jointly, the top ten make up over 6.5% of the sample. Material: peripheral blood. The receptors derive from a man in his sixties or seventies with acute or convalescent COVID-19.

The chain has TRBV28 and TRBJ2-7, with 9 bases lining up with TRBD2. CDR3 length: 15 amino acids. The V gene end was trimmed by 3 bases and the J gene end by 3 bases; junction bases not matched to a gene: 6. Germline values: CDR1 MDHEN, CDR2 SYDVKM. The CDR3 region is CASSFLASGNYEQYF. The CDR3 DNA is TGTGCCAGCAGTTTTTTGGCTAGCGGGAACTACGAGCAGTACTTC.

This clone was detected once. The DNA for the CDR3 is TGTGCCAGCTCACCGAGTGTGTTCGGGGACACTGAAGCTTTCTTT. Protein sequence: CASSPSVFGDTEAFF. V and J are TRBV18 and TRBJ1-1; D is uncertain. V was shortened by 3 bases and J by 3 bases, with 14 bases between the two germline ends. Germline V gene lookup returns CDR1 KGHSH and CDR2 LQKENI. The CDR3 covers 15 residues. Together with reference TRBV18 and TRBJ1-1, the CDR3 gives the full variable domain: NAGVMQNPRHLVRRRGQEARLRCSPMKGHSHVYWYRQLPEEGLKFMVYLQKENIIDESGMPKERFSAEFPKEGPSILRIQQVVRGDSAAYFCASSPSVFGDTEAFFGQGTRLTVV.

The chain combines TRBV2 with TRBJ2-3, with TRBD2 matching over 13 bases. Trimming at V came to 3 bases and at J to 6 bases, leaving 6 bases not matched to a gene. The CDR3 consists of 16 residues. The germline CDR1 and CDR2 sequences are SNHLY and FYNNEI. The DNA for the CDR3 is TGTGCCAGCAGTGAGCTCGGACTAGCGGGGGAGGATACGCAGTATTTT. As protein: CASSELGLAGEDTQYF.

This chain links TRBV5-6 with TRBJ2-7; possible D gene TRBD1, 5 bases. The V end was cut by 2 bases, the J end by 2 bases, with 14 bases between. Germline-derived CDR1 and CDR2 are SGHDT and YYEEEE. CDR3 length: 15 residues. In nucleotides, the CDR3 is TGTGCCAGCAGCTTCTCCCCAGGGTATACCTACGAGCAGTACTTC. Its protein is CASSFSPGYTYEQYF.

V usage is TRBV7-9 and J usage is TRBJ2-2; no clear D. Germline V gene lookup returns CDR1 SEHNR and CDR2 FQNEAQ (reference sequence). The CDR3 length is 13 residues. Trimming cost V 1 base and J 6 bases, with 6 bases left between them. In nucleotides, the CDR3 is TGTGCCAGCAGCTTAGTTGCAGCCGGGGAGCTGTTTTTT. Encoded protein: CASSLVAAGELFF. The entire variable domain, with the rest obtained from reference TRBV7-9 and TRBJ2-2, is as follows: DTGVSQNPRHKITKRGQNVTFRCDPISEHNRLYWYRQTLGQGPEFLTYFQNEAQLEKSRLLSDRFSAERPKGSFSTLEIQRTEQGDSAMYLCASSLVAAGELFFGEGSRLTVL.

The chain has TRBV6-5 and TRBJ1-2; TRBD1 might be the D (5 bases). Trimming cost V 4 bases and J 4 bases, with 16 bases left between them. CDR1 and CDR2 (germline): MNHEY, SVGAGI. The CDR3 consists of 15 residues. The CDR3 region is CASSSPGGDSYGYTF. The CDR3 bases are TGTGCCAGCAGTTCCCCCGGAGGGGATTCCTATGGCTACACCTTC.

V is TRBV24-1 and J is TRBJ1-2; the match to TRBD1 covers 8 bases. The trim removed 2 bases at V and 7 bases at J, leaving 5 bases unmatched. Germline loops: CDR1 KGHDR, CDR2 SFDVKD. The CDR3 covers 14 residues. The CDR3 DNA reads as TGTGCCACCAGTGATTGGACAGGGACGGGTGGCTACACCTTC. Amino acids: CATSDWTGTGGYTF.